This T cell receptor beta chain was documented in a study of T cell changes during pregnancy in multiple sclerosis. Only in-frame clones appear in the TCRdb table, and some are missing; sequencing was by immunoSEQ multiplex PCR. The data hold some 38,000 clones, with around 90% observed a single time. The CDR3 covers 14 residues. Trimming removed 5 bases from V and 10 bases from J; junction bases left unmatched: 8. Germline V gene sequence: CDR1 PRHDT, CDR2 FYEKMQ (reference sequence). This clone has just a few counts. The material was CD4+ T cells from peripheral blood mononuclear cells, obtained in the second trimester of pregnancy. This chain joins TRBV13 and TRBJ1-6, with TRBD1 identical over 7 bases. The clonotype originates from a female donor in good health, enrolled as a control in a pregnancy study. In DNA form, the CDR3 reads TGTGCCAGCAGCCCGGGACAGTCAACATCACCCCTCCACTTT. Translated, it gives CASSPGQSTSPLHF. The full variable domain, in which reference TRBV13 and TRBJ1-6 provide the parts outside the CDR3, is AAGVIQSPRHLIKEKRETATLKCYPIPRHDTVYWYQQGPGQDPQFLISFYEKMQSDKGSIPDRFSAQQFSDYHSELNMSSLELGDSALYFCASSPGQSTSPLHFGNGTRLTVT.